A selection of T cell receptor beta chains follows, all from one sample in a study of cytomegalovirus exposure and HLA in healthy donors. TCRdb's table, derived via immunoSEQ multiplex PCR, lists solely in-frame clones and lacks some. The table shows around 90,000 clones, with less than 90% occurring only once. The specimen was PBMCs. These receptors were taken from a woman under 30 in good health and CMV-seropositive. The CDR3 runs from the conserved cysteine through the conserved F or W. A D gene is named only where the DNA matches it firmly. Only some rows state a clone size, as once, few, many or a class for expanded clones.

clone_size	v_call	j_call	d_call	cdr3_nt	cdr3_aa
-	TRBV19	TRBJ2-1	TRBD1	TGTGCCAGTAGTATAGTTGGGACAGGAGGGCAGTTCTTC	CASSIVGTGGQFF
-	TRBV9	TRBJ2-3	-	TGTGCCAGCAGCATCCGGGAGAGATGGGTAGATACGCAGTATTTT	CASSIRERWVDTQYF
-	TRBV4-1	TRBJ1-1	TRBD1	TGCGCCAGCAGGCTGACAGGGGGAGACACTGAAGCTTTCTTT	CASRLTGGDTEAFF
-	TRBV4-2	TRBJ2-3	TRBD2	TGTGCCAGCAGCCAAGCCCATAGCGGGGGAGGCACAGATACGCAGTATTTT	CASSQAHSGGGTDTQYF
-	TRBV2	TRBJ2-5	TRBD2	TGTGCCAGCAGGACTAGCGGAAACCAAGAGACCCAGTACTTC	CASRTSGNQETQYF
-	TRBV14	TRBJ2-2	-	TGTGCCAGCAGCCCACGGGGGACGCCATTCACCGGGGAGCTGTTTTTT	CASSPRGTPFTGELFF
-	TRBV7-6	TRBJ1-5	-	TGTGCCAGCAGCTTGACAGGCAATCAGCCCCAGCATTTT	CASSLTGNQPQHF
-	TRBV4-3	TRBJ1-1	-	TGCGCCAGCAGCCAGGAAGGGGGTTGGGGCACTGAAGCTTTCTTT	CASSQEGGWGTEAFF
-	TRBV14	TRBJ2-7	TRBD1	TGTGCCAGCAGCCTTACAGGGGCCTCCTACGAGCAGTACTTC	CASSLTGASYEQYF
-	TRBV30	TRBJ2-7	-	TGTGCCTGGAGTGACAGGAGCTCCTACGAGCAGTACTTC	CAWSDRSSYEQYF
-	TRBV6-5	TRBJ1-1	-	TGTGCCAGCAGTGAGGACATGAACACTGAAGCTTTCTTT	CASSEDMNTEAFF
-	TRBV4-3	TRBJ2-7	-	TGCGCCAGCAGCCTAAGGAGCTCCTACGAGCAGTACTTC	CASSLRSSYEQYF
few	TRBV11-3	TRBJ2-1	TRBD2	TGTGCCAGCAGCTTAGGACTAGCGGGGGGAAATGAGCAGTTCTTC	CASSLGLAGGNEQFF
-	TRBV10-1	TRBJ2-3	-	TGCGCCAGCAGTGAGTCGATAAGCGGTGCAGATACGCAGTATTTT	CASSESISGADTQYF
once	TRBV4-2	TRBJ2-7	-	TGTGCCAGCAGCCAAGATCCCAGAAGCTCCTACGAGCAGTACTTC	CASSQDPRSSYEQYF
-	TRBV30	TRBJ2-5	TRBD2	TGTGCCTGGAGTGTAATCTGGGGGGAGGGAGAGACCCAGTACTTC	CAWSVIWGEGETQYF
-	TRBV28	TRBJ2-7	-	TGTGCCAGCAGTGTTCAGGGGAGTGGTATGTACGAGCAGTACTTC	CASSVQGSGMYEQYF
-	TRBV28	TRBJ1-6	-	TGTGCCAGCACCTCTCGACAGAATTCACCCCTCCACTTT	CASTSRQNSPLHF
-	TRBV28	TRBJ2-3	-	TGTGCCAGCAGCTCCCGACGGGGAGCCACAGATACGCAGTATTTT	CASSSRRGATDTQYF
-	TRBV27	TRBJ2-3	-	TGTGCCAGCAGTTTTGGGCACCTACCTAGCACAGATACGCAGTATTTT	CASSFGHLPSTDTQYF
-	TRBV7-2	TRBJ2-5	-	TGTGCCAGCAGCCCGAGACTGGGAGAGACCCAGTACTTC	CASSPRLGETQYF
-	TRBV2	TRBJ2-6	TRBD1	TGTGCCAGCGGGGACAGAACCTCTGGGGCCAACGTCCTGACTTTC	CASGDRTSGANVLTF
-	TRBV5-1	TRBJ2-3	-	TGCGCCAGCAGCTTCGAATTAGGGGTCTGGACAGATACGCAGTATTTT	CASSFELGVWTDTQYF
-	TRBV19	TRBJ2-1	-	TGTGCCAGTAGTATCGGTGGTCTTGAGCAGTTCTTC	CASSIGGLEQFF
-	TRBV7-2	TRBJ2-7	TRBD2	TGTGCCAGCAGCTTGCGAGCGGGGGCCGACTACGAGCAGTACTTC	CASSLRAGADYEQYF
-	TRBV6-6	TRBJ2-5	-	TGTGCCAGCAGAGGCGGGGAGGCGGAGACCCAGTACTTC	CASRGGEAETQYF
-	TRBV18	TRBJ1-4	-	TGTGCCAGCTCACCACCAGAGCACAATGAAAAACTGTTTTTT	CASSPPEHNEKLFF
-	TRBV28	TRBJ1-1	TRBD1	TGTGCCAGCAGTACCTCGACAGGGTCTGAAGCTTTCTTT	CASSTSTGSEAFF
-	TRBV9	TRBJ1-1	-	TGTGCCAGCAGCGCCCTCGAGGCTGAAGCTTTCTTT	CASSALEAEAFF
-	TRBV5-1	TRBJ1-1	TRBD1	TGCGCCAGCGGGAGGGGATTGGGGGACAGGGCGGACACTGAAGCTTTCTTT	CASGRGLGDRADTEAFF
-	TRBV27	TRBJ2-3	TRBD2	TGTGCCAGCAGAGCCCCTAGCGGGGAGACCCGAGATACGCAGTATTTT	CASRAPSGETRDTQYF
-	TRBV7-2	TRBJ1-1	-	TGTGCCAGCAGCTTAAGACCTACAGGGAACACTGAAGCTTTCTTT	CASSLRPTGNTEAFF
once	TRBV5-1	TRBJ2-2	-	TGCGCCAGCAGCCCTGAAGGGGACACCGGGGAGCTGTTTTTT	CASSPEGDTGELFF
-	TRBV7-9	TRBJ2-7	-	TGTGCCAGCAGCTTAGTGAGGGAGCAGTACTTC	CASSLVREQYF
-	TRBV28	TRBJ1-5	TRBD1	TGTGCCGGGGCAGGGGGATGGGGCAATCAGCCCCAGCATTTT	CAGAGGWGNQPQHF
-	TRBV6-1	TRBJ2-7	TRBD1	TGTGCCAGCAGTCGGGACAGGGACTACGAGCAGTACTTC	CASSRDRDYEQYF
-	TRBV6-5	TRBJ2-3	TRBD2	TGTGCCAGCAGTTACGGGACTAGCGGTGGGATTGATACGCAGTATTTT	CASSYGTSGGIDTQYF
-	TRBV5-1	TRBJ2-1	TRBD1	TGCGCCAGCAGCCTAAACGGACAGGATCCGTACAATGAGCAGTTCTTC	CASSLNGQDPYNEQFF
once	TRBV7-8	TRBJ2-3	TRBD2	TGTGCCAGCAGCCCCGGACTAGCGGGGGGGTCTGATACGCAGTATTTT	CASSPGLAGGSDTQYF
-	TRBV30	TRBJ2-7	TRBD2	TGTGCCTGGAGTGTACGGGGGAGGGTAAAAGACGAGCAGTACTTC	CAWSVRGRVKDEQYF
-	TRBV7-2	TRBJ1-2	-	TGTGCCAGCAGCTTAGATGCCCCCCGGGGGGGAGGCTACACCTTC	CASSLDAPRGGGYTF
-	TRBV27	TRBJ1-6	-	TGTGCCAGCAGTTTGGAGCGGAATAATTCACCCCTCCACTTT	CASSLERNNSPLHF
-	TRBV6-1	TRBJ1-3	TRBD1	TGTGCCAGTAAACAGGGGGCCTCTGGAAACACCATATATTTT	CASKQGASGNTIYF
-	TRBV5-1	TRBJ2-7	TRBD2	TGCGCCAGCAGCTTCACTAGCGGGGGGGGCTACGAGCAGTACTTC	CASSFTSGGGYEQYF
-	TRBV19	TRBJ1-6	-	TGTGCCAGTAGTATAGATCAGGGACATTGGAATTCACCCCTCCACTTT	CASSIDQGHWNSPLHF